These T cell receptor beta chains were read from a single sample in a study of cytomegalovirus exposure and HLA in healthy donors. Data came from immunoSEQ multiplex PCR; TCRdb stores just in-frame clones and leaves some out. The data contain some 95,000 clones, roughly 70% of them singletons. The material sequenced was PBMCs. These receptors were taken from a man aged 25-45 years in good health and CMV-seronegative. CDR3s include the opening cysteine and the closing phenylalanine or tryptophan. The D gene is left open where the match is weak. Rows may omit the clone size; those that give it use once, few, many or a size class.

NA NA TRBJ2-2 TRBV5-6 CASSLLGRADAGELFF TGTGCCAGCAGCTTGCTAGGCAGGGCAGACGCCGGGGAGCTGTTTTTT
NA few TRBJ1-1 TRBV5-4 CASSYKSVRGRETEAFF TGTGCCAGCAGCTATAAAAGTGTTCGCGGTCGGGAAACTGAAGCTTTCTTT
NA few TRBJ2-6 TRBV7-2 CASSPKGERSSGANVLTF TGTGCCAGCAGCCCCAAAGGGGAAAGAAGTTCTGGGGCCAACGTCCTGACTTTC
TRBD1 few TRBJ1-5 TRBV19 CASWDRDRGLYSNQPQHF TGTGCCAGTTGGGACCGGGACAGGGGCCTTTATAGCAATCAGCCCCAGCATTTT
NA NA TRBJ1-1 TRBV6-5 CASRRDLKAFF TGTGCCAGCAGGAGGGATTTAAAAGCTTTCTTT
NA NA TRBJ1-3 TRBV7-9 CASSLPGTTGNTIYF TGCGCCAGCAGCTTACCCGGGACAACTGGAAACACCATATATTTT
NA NA TRBJ1-2 TRBV7-9 CASSPLLRGYTF TGTGCCAGCAGCCCCCTTTTGAGAGGCTACACCTTC
TRBD2 NA TRBJ2-1 TRBV6-1 CASTQTSGRLNEQFF TGTGCCAGCACTCAGACTAGCGGGAGACTTAATGAGCAGTTCTTC
TRBD2 few TRBJ2-1 TRBV4-3 CASSESGGNEQFF TGCGCCAGCAGTGAGAGCGGGGGCAATGAGCAGTTCTTC
TRBD1 once TRBJ1-6 TRBV7-2 CASSARLSGGASDNSPLHF TGTGCCAGCAGCGCCAGGCTGTCAGGGGGCGCATCGGATAATTCACCCCTCCACTTT
NA NA TRBJ1-5 TRBV7-2 CAGSLDTGNNQPQHF TGTGCCGGCAGCTTAGACACAGGGAACAATCAGCCCCAGCATTTT
NA NA TRBJ1-2 TRBV5-1 CASSTDSLNYGYTF TGCGCCAGCAGCACTGACAGCCTTAACTATGGCTACACCTTC
NA NA TRBJ2-7 TRBV2 CASSVNRAYEQYF TGTGCCAGCAGTGTGAACAGGGCCTACGAGCAGTACTTC
TRBD1 NA TRBJ1-1 TRBV19 CASTQNSDREAFF TGTGCCAGTACTCAGAATTCGGACAGGGAAGCTTTCTTT
NA NA TRBJ2-7 TRBV7-8 CASSLVDTYEQYF TGTGCCAGCAGCTTAGTGGACACCTACGAGCAGTACTTC
TRBD1 NA TRBJ2-2 TRBV5-1 CASSEQGDTGELFF TGCGCCAGCAGCGAACAGGGGGACACCGGGGAGCTGTTTTTT
NA NA TRBJ2-1 TRBV25-1 CASSDTFNTGSDEQFF TGTGCCAGCAGTGATACCTTTAACACAGGGAGCGATGAGCAGTTCTTC
NA NA TRBJ2-5 TRBV29-1 CSWQEETQYF TGCAGCTGGCAGGAAGAGACCCAGTACTTC
NA once TRBJ2-7 TRBV27 CASSPWPTTSDEQYF TGTGCCAGCAGTCCGTGGCCGACTACTTCGGACGAGCAGTACTTC
TRBD2 NA TRBJ2-1 TRBV5-1 CASSHLAGSYNEQFF TGCGCCAGCAGCCATTTAGCGGGGTCCTACAATGAGCAGTTCTTC
TRBD1 NA TRBJ2-6 TRBV27 CASSLKPGGFSAGANVLTF TGTGCCAGCAGCCTAAAGCCAGGGGGCTTTTCGGCTGGGGCCAACGTCCTGACTTTC
NA once TRBJ1-5 TRBV6-5 CASSRTTGSNQPQHF TGTGCCAGCAGCCGAACGACAGGAAGCAATCAGCCCCAGCATTTT
TRBD2 NA TRBJ2-1 TRBV29-1 CSVEGRAFLYNEQFF TGCAGCGTTGAGGGGAGGGCCTTCCTTTACAATGAGCAGTTCTTC
NA NA TRBJ1-1 TRBV30 CAWSKGERYYTEAFF TGTGCCTGGAGTAAGGGGGAGAGGTACTACACTGAAGCTTTCTTT
NA NA TRBJ1-1 TRBV27 CASSPGGGADRAFF TGTGCCAGCAGCCCCGGGGGAGGGGCTGATCGAGCTTTCTTT
TRBD2 NA TRBJ2-7 TRBV27 CASTTGTSGSQYF TGTGCCAGCACCACCGGGACTAGCGGGAGCCAGTACTTC
NA NA TRBJ1-2 TRBV2 CASRRESYGYTF TGTGCCAGCAGGCGGGAAAGCTATGGCTACACCTTC
TRBD1 NA TRBJ2-3 TRBV2 CASIRDRGPDTQYF TGTGCCAGCATAAGGGACAGGGGACCAGATACGCAGTATTTT
NA NA TRBJ1-4 TRBV2 CASQGARAGEKLFF TGTGCCAGCCAAGGGGCCAGGGCAGGTGAAAAACTGTTTTTT
NA NA TRBJ1-5 TRBV2 CASSVQDNQPQHF TGTGCCAGCAGTGTACAGGACAATCAGCCCCAGCATTTT
NA NA TRBJ2-1 TRBV4-1 CASSQAVGRLGANEQFF TGCGCCAGCAGCCAAGCGGTGGGTCGGCTAGGGGCCAATGAGCAGTTCTTC
NA NA TRBJ1-4 TRBV30 CAWSEGREATNEKLFF TGTGCCTGGAGTGAGGGCAGGGAGGCAACTAATGAAAAACTGTTTTTT
NA NA TRBJ2-2 TRBV7-3 CASSPQGTGELFF TGTGCCAGCAGCCCACAGGGCACCGGGGAGCTGTTTTTT
NA few TRBJ1-2 TRBV18 CASSPDTGTYGYTF TGTGCCAGCTCACCCGATACAGGGACCTATGGCTACACCTTC
TRBD1 NA TRBJ1-5 TRBV7-2 CASSPKTGSNQPQHF TGTGCCAGCAGCCCTAAGACAGGGTCCAATCAGCCCCAGCATTTT